The clone carrying this TCR beta chain is large by frequency. Antigen: not known. One tube held mixed TRB-A and TRB-B primer pools for touch-down PCR. TCRdb reprocessed the multiplex PCR reads; each CDR3 protein has one entry and no DNA is given. The data show around 2,500 distinct CDR3 sequences, and the top ten clones hold 58%. The CDR3 is 13 amino acids. In germline, CDR1 is SQVTM, CDR2 ANQGSEA. This sample is part of a study of T cell clusters in autoimmune cytopenias. Study-wide points: Primary autoimmune cytopenia patients seemingly lacked the physiological T cell clusters found in healthy donors. TRB repertoire shifts in secondary cytopenia and chronic lymphocytic leukemia mostly reflected lymphoma, not autoimmunity.

Each sample's input was 200 to 250 ng genomic DNA, some 38,000 genome equivalents. The source is a human donor with an autoimmune cytopenia or autoimmune hepatitis (not recorded which). The chain couples TRBV29-1 to TRBJ2-2; without DNA, the TCRdb call of TRBD1 cannot be checked. The specimen was peripheral blood. The CDR3: CSVDRGNTGELFF.